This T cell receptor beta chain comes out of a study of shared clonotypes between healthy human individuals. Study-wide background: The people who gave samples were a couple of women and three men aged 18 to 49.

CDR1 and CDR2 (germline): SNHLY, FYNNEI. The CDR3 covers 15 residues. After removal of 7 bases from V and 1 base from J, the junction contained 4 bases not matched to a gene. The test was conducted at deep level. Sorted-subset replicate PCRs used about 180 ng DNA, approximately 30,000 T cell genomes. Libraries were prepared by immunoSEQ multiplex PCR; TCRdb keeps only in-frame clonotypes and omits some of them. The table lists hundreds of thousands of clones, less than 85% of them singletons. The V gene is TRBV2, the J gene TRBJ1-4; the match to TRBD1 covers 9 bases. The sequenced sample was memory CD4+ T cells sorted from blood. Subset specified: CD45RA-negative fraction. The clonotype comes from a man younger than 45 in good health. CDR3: CASTGQGITNEKLFF. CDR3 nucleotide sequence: TGTGCCAGCACGGGACAGGGTATAACTAATGAAAAACTGTTTTTT. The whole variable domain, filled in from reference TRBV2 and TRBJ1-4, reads EPEVTQTPSHQVTQMGQEVILRCVPISNHLYFYWYRQILGQKVEFLVSFYNNEISEKSEIFDDQFSVERPDGSNFTLKIRSTKLEDSAMYFCASTGQGITNEKLFFGSGTQLSVL.